This TCR beta chain appears in the sequencing data of a study of post-analysis software for immune sequencing data. Overall study results and limits: Significantly lower normalized Chao1 diversity was found in patients with multiple sclerosis relative to controls. Patients carried 5 or 6 TRBV segments more frequently than controls did, and TRBV5-6, TRBV5-1 and TRBV20-1 were among them.

Unique molecular identifiers featured in each of the TCR beta cDNA libraries. From the PCR reads, TCRdb called clonotypes with MiXCR, one entry per CDR3 protein. The sample has hundreds of thousands of distinct CDR3 sequences; approximately 33% are singletons. J lost 2 bases, V lost 5 bases, and 11 bases had no gene match. The CDR3 runs 16 residues. As to this clonotype: Antigen: not known.

The sample consisted of blood. The chain has TRBV12-3 or TRBV12-4 and TRBJ1-2; 7 bases are shared with TRBD1. This sequence was found in a girl aged 5-17 years with multiple sclerosis. The chain's CDR3 is CASSQLRQGRNYGYTF. CDR3 bases: TGTGCCAGCAGTCAACTAAGACAGGGCAGGAACTATGGCTACACCTTC.